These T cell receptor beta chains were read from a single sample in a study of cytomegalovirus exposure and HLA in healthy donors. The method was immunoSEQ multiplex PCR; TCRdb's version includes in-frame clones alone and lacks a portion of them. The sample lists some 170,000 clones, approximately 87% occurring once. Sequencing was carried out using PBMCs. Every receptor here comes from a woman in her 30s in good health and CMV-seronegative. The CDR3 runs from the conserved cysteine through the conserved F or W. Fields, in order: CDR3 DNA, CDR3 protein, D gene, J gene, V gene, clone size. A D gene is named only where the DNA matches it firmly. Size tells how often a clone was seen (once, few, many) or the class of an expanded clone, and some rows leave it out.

CDR3 DNA: TGTGCCAGCAGACTGGGAGGGGATGAGACCCAGTACTTC; CDR3 protein: CASRLGGDETQYF; D gene: TRBD2; J gene: TRBJ2-5; V gene: TRBV27; clone size: -
CDR3 DNA: TGTGCCAGCAGGGACGGCGCGGGGGCCCAAGAGACCCAGTACTTC; CDR3 protein: CASRDGAGAQETQYF; D gene: -; J gene: TRBJ2-5; V gene: TRBV7-9; clone size: once
CDR3 DNA: TGTGCCAGCAGCTTTAATGACGAGCAGTACTTC; CDR3 protein: CASSFNDEQYF; D gene: -; J gene: TRBJ2-7; V gene: TRBV5-6; clone size: -
CDR3 DNA: TGTGCCAGTAGTTCGTCCCAGGGATACAATGAGCAGTTCTTC; CDR3 protein: CASSSSQGYNEQFF; D gene: -; J gene: TRBJ2-1; V gene: TRBV19; clone size: -
CDR3 DNA: TGTGCCAGCAGCCAAGATCTTTTTCAGGGTGTGGTGGAAGCTTTCTTT; CDR3 protein: CASSQDLFQGVVEAFF; D gene: -; J gene: TRBJ1-1; V gene: TRBV14; clone size: few
CDR3 DNA: TGTGCCAGCACCCGAGAGGTTCGGGGTGACGAGCAGTACTTC; CDR3 protein: CASTREVRGDEQYF; D gene: -; J gene: TRBJ2-7; V gene: TRBV2; clone size: -
CDR3 DNA: TGTGCCAGCAGTGACGTCCCGGGACAGGGATTCGCTAACTATGGCTACACCTTC; CDR3 protein: CASSDVPGQGFANYGYTF; D gene: TRBD1; J gene: TRBJ1-2; V gene: TRBV6-1; clone size: -
CDR3 DNA: TGCGCCAGCAGCTTCGGACTAGCGGGGGTCATACCTTACGAGCAGTACTTC; CDR3 protein: CASSFGLAGVIPYEQYF; D gene: TRBD2; J gene: TRBJ2-7; V gene: TRBV5-1; clone size: -
CDR3 DNA: TGTGCCAGTTCGACTAGCGTAGCAGATACGCAGTATTTT; CDR3 protein: CASSTSVADTQYF; D gene: TRBD2; J gene: TRBJ2-3; V gene: TRBV27; clone size: -
CDR3 DNA: TGTGCCAGCAGCCAAGCGTATGGGGCAAACACTGAAGCTTTCTTT; CDR3 protein: CASSQAYGANTEAFF; D gene: -; J gene: TRBJ1-1; V gene: TRBV4-2; clone size: -
CDR3 DNA: TGCGCCAGCAGCTTGACTAGCGGGGTGAATGAGCAGTTCTTC; CDR3 protein: CASSLTSGVNEQFF; D gene: TRBD2; J gene: TRBJ2-1; V gene: TRBV5-1; clone size: -
CDR3 DNA: TGTGCCAGCAGTCCAAAGCACGGGACTAGTTACAATGAGCAGTTCTTC; CDR3 protein: CASSPKHGTSYNEQFF; D gene: TRBD2; J gene: TRBJ2-1; V gene: TRBV27; clone size: -
CDR3 DNA: TGCGCCAGCAGCCCCAGACAGGGACCCCACCCTGAAGCTTTCTTT; CDR3 protein: CASSPRQGPHPEAFF; D gene: TRBD1; J gene: TRBJ1-1; V gene: TRBV4-1; clone size: -
CDR3 DNA: TGTGCCAGCAGTTTAGACACCAACACAGATACGCAGTATTTT; CDR3 protein: CASSLDTNTDTQYF; D gene: -; J gene: TRBJ2-3; V gene: TRBV27; clone size: -
CDR3 DNA: TGTGCCCTTTCGGTGGAGCGCCAAGAGACCCAGTACTTC; CDR3 protein: CALSVERQETQYF; D gene: -; J gene: TRBJ2-5; V gene: TRBV30; clone size: -
CDR3 DNA: TGTGCCAGCAGCGTAGACGGGGACGAGCAGTACTTC; CDR3 protein: CASSVDGDEQYF; D gene: -; J gene: TRBJ2-7; V gene: TRBV9; clone size: -
CDR3 DNA: TGTGCCAGCCTAAGGACAGGGAGTCACGAGCAGTACTTC; CDR3 protein: CASLRTGSHEQYF; D gene: TRBD1; J gene: TRBJ2-7; V gene: TRBV2; clone size: -
CDR3 DNA: TGCGCCAGCAGCCACACAGGGGCGGCCGAGCAGTACTTC; CDR3 protein: CASSHTGAAEQYF; D gene: TRBD1; J gene: TRBJ2-7; V gene: TRBV4-1; clone size: -
CDR3 DNA: TGTGCCTGGAGTTCAGGGGATTACTATGGCTACACCTTC; CDR3 protein: CAWSSGDYYGYTF; D gene: -; J gene: TRBJ1-2; V gene: TRBV30; clone size: -
CDR3 DNA: TGTGCCAGTAGCCGCTCGGGGGTCACTGAAGCTTTCTTT; CDR3 protein: CASSRSGVTEAFF; D gene: -; J gene: TRBJ1-1; V gene: TRBV19; clone size: -
CDR3 DNA: TGTGCCAGCAGCCCGGATGGGACAGCACCCCTCCGGCTTGGCTACACCTTC; CDR3 protein: CASSPDGTAPLRLGYTF; D gene: TRBD1; J gene: TRBJ1-2; V gene: TRBV9; clone size: -
CDR3 DNA: TGTGCCAGCAGTGAAGCGACAAGTGGCTACACCTTC; CDR3 protein: CASSEATSGYTF; D gene: -; J gene: TRBJ1-2; V gene: TRBV6-1; clone size: -
CDR3 DNA: TGCGCCAGCAGCCAAGACCGGGGGGGAGCAGATACGCAGTATTTT; CDR3 protein: CASSQDRGGADTQYF; D gene: TRBD2; J gene: TRBJ2-3; V gene: TRBV4-3; clone size: once
CDR3 DNA: TGCGCCAGCAGCCAAGGGACAGGGCGATTCTATGGCTACACCTTC; CDR3 protein: CASSQGTGRFYGYTF; D gene: TRBD1; J gene: TRBJ1-2; V gene: TRBV4-3; clone size: -
CDR3 DNA: TGCGCCAGCAGCTCCTGGACAGCCTGGGGCACCGGGGAGCTGTTTTTT; CDR3 protein: CASSSWTAWGTGELFF; D gene: -; J gene: TRBJ2-2; V gene: TRBV5-1; clone size: -
CDR3 DNA: TGTGCCAGCAGTTACGGGGAGGCGGGGGTACCCGAGCAGTACTTC; CDR3 protein: CASSYGEAGVPEQYF; D gene: TRBD2; J gene: TRBJ2-7; V gene: TRBV6-5; clone size: -
CDR3 DNA: TGCGCCAGCAGCCAAGTGGGGGGAGGGGCCGGGGAGCTGTTTTTT; CDR3 protein: CASSQVGGGAGELFF; D gene: TRBD2; J gene: TRBJ2-2; V gene: TRBV4-3; clone size: -
CDR3 DNA: TGTGCCACCAGCAGACGACAGATCACCCAGGATTCACCCCTCCACTTT; CDR3 protein: CATSRRQITQDSPLHF; D gene: -; J gene: TRBJ1-6; V gene: TRBV15; clone size: -
CDR3 DNA: TGTGCCAGCAGCCCCGGGGACAGGCCCTATGGCTACACCTTC; CDR3 protein: CASSPGDRPYGYTF; D gene: TRBD1; J gene: TRBJ1-2; V gene: TRBV9; clone size: -
CDR3 DNA: TGCGCCAGCAGCGCACAGAGGGGGAACTATGGCTACACCTTC; CDR3 protein: CASSAQRGNYGYTF; D gene: -; J gene: TRBJ1-2; V gene: TRBV5-1; clone size: -
CDR3 DNA: TGTGCCAGCAGTTTATCGGCGGCACGTACTAACTATGGCTACACCTTC; CDR3 protein: CASSLSAARTNYGYTF; D gene: -; J gene: TRBJ1-2; V gene: TRBV28; clone size: -
CDR3 DNA: TGTGCCTGGAGTGTGAATTGGCAGGGAAATGAGCAGTTCTTC; CDR3 protein: CAWSVNWQGNEQFF; D gene: -; J gene: TRBJ2-1; V gene: TRBV30; clone size: -
CDR3 DNA: TGTGCCACCAGCGGACGGGCAGGGGAAGAGCGAAACACCATATATTTT; CDR3 protein: CATSGRAGEERNTIYF; D gene: -; J gene: TRBJ1-3; V gene: TRBV15; clone size: once
CDR3 DNA: TGTGCCAGCAGCTCATCTACAGAAATCAAAAACATTCAGTACTTC; CDR3 protein: CASSSSTEIKNIQYF; D gene: -; J gene: TRBJ2-4; V gene: TRBV11-2; clone size: -
CDR3 DNA: TGTGCCAGCAGTAACCAGGGAGAGACCCAGTACTTC; CDR3 protein: CASSNQGETQYF; D gene: -; J gene: TRBJ2-5; V gene: TRBV6-5; clone size: -
CDR3 DNA: TGTGCCAGCAGCTTGGAGTCGCAGGGTGTTAGCTATGGCTACACCTTC; CDR3 protein: CASSLESQGVSYGYTF; D gene: -; J gene: TRBJ1-2; V gene: TRBV5-5; clone size: -